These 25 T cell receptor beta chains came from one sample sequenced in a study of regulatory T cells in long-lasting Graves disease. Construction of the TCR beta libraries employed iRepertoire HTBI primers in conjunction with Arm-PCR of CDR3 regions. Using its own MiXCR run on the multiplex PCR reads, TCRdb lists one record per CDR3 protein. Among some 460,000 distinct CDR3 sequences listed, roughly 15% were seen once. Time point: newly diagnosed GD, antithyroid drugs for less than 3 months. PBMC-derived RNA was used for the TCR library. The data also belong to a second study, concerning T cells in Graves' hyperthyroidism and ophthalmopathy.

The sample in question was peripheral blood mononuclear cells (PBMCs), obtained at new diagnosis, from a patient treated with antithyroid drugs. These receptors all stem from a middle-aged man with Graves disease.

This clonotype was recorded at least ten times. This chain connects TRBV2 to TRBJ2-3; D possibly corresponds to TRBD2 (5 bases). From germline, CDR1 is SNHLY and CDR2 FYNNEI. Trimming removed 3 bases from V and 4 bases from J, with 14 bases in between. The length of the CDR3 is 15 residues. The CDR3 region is CASSDSGSAADTQYF. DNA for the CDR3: TGTGCCAGCAGTGATAGTGGTAGCGCGGCAGATACGCAGTATTTT.

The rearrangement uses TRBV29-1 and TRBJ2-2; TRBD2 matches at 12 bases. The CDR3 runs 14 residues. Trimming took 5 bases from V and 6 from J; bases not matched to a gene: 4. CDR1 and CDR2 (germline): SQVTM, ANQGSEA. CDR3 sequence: CSVSLAGGSGELFF. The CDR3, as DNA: TGCAGCGTTTCACTAGCGGGAGGATCCGGGGAGCTGTTTTTT.

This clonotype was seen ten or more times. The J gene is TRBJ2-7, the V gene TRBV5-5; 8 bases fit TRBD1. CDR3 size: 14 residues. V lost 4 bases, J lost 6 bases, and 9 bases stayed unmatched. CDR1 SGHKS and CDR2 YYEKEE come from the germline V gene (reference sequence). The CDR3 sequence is CASSPAQGGLEQYF. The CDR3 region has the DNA TGTGCCAGCAGCCCCGCACAGGGGGGACTCGAGCAGTACTTC.

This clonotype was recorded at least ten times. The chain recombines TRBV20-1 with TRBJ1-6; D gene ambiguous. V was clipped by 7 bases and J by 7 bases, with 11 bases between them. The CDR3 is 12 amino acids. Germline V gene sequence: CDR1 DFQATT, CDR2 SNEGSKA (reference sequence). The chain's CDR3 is CSVSTPNSPLHF. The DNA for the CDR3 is TGCAGTGTTTCCACTCCAAATTCACCCCTCCACTTT.

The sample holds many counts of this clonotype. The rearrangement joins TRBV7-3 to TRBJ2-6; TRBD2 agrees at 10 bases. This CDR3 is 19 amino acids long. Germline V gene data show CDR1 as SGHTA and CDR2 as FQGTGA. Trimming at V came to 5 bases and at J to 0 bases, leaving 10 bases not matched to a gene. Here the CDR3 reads CASSPHPLAGYSGANVLTF. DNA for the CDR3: TGTGCCAGCAGCCCTCACCCACTAGCGGGGTACTCTGGGGCCAACGTCCTGACTTTC.

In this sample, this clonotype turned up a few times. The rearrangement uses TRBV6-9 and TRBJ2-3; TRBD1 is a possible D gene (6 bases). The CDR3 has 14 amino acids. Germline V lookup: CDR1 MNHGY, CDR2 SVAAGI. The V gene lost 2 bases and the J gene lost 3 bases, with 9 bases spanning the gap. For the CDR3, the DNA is TGTGCCAGCAGTTATCAGGGGTGGACAGATACGCAGTATTTT. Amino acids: CASSYQGWTDTQYF.

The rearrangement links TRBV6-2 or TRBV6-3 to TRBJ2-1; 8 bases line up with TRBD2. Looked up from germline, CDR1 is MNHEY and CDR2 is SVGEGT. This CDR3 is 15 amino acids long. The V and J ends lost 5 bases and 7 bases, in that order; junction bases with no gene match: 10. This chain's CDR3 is CASSEPGLVKNEQFF. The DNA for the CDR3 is TGTGCCAGCAGTGAGCCGGGACTAGTTAAAAATGAGCAGTTCTTC.

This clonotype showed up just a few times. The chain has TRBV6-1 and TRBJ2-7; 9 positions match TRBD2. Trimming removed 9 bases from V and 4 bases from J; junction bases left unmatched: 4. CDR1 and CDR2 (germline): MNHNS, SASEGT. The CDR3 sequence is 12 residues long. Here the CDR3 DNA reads TGTGCCAGTCAGACTAGCGGTTACGAGCAGTACTTC. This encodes CASQTSGYEQYF.

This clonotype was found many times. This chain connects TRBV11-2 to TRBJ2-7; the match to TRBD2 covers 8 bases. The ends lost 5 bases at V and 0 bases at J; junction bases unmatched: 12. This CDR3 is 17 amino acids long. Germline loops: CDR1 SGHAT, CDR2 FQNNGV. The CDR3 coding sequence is TGTGCCAGCAGCCCCCTTAGTATTACTAGCGGCTCCTACGAGCAGTACTTC. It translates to CASSPLSITSGSYEQYF.

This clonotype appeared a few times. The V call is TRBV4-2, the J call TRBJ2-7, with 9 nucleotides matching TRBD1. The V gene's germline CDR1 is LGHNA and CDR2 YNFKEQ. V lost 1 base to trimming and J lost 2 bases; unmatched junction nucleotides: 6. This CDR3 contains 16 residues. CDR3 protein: CASSQGLGTGTYEQYF. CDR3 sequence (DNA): TGTGCCAGCAGCCAAGGTTTAGGGACAGGGACCTACGAGCAGTACTTC.

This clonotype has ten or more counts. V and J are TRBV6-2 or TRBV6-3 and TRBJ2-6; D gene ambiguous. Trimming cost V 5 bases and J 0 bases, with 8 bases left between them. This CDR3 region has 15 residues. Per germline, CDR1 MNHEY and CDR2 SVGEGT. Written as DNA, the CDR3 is TGTGCCAGCAGTGAAGCACTCTCTGGGGCCAACGTCCTGACTTTC. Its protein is CASSEALSGANVLTF.

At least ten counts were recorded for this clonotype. The CDR3 coding sequence is TGTGCCAGCAGCCCGGACAGAAACTATAATTCACCCCTCCACTTT. Protein product: CASSPDRNYNSPLHF. The rearrangement uses TRBV7-8 and TRBJ1-6; TRBD1 might be the D (6 bases). The V gene lost 5 bases and the J gene lost 3 bases, with 11 bases spanning the gap. This CDR3 has 15 residues. CDR1 and CDR2 (germline): SGHVS, FQNEAQ. The full variable domain, its missing parts supplied by reference TRBV7-8 and TRBJ1-6, is GAGVSQSPRYKVAKRGQDVALRCDPISGHVSLFWYQQALGQGPEFLTYFQNEAQLDKSGLPSDRFFAERPEGSVSTLKIQRTQQEDSAVYLCASSPDRNYNSPLHFGNGTRLTVT.

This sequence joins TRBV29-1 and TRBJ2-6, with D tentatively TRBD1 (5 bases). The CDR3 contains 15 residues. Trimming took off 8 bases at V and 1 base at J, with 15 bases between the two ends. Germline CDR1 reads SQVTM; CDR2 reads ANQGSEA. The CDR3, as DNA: TGCAGCCACCACCGCAGGGTTTCTGGGGCCAACGTCCTGACTTTC. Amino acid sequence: CSHHRRVSGANVLTF.

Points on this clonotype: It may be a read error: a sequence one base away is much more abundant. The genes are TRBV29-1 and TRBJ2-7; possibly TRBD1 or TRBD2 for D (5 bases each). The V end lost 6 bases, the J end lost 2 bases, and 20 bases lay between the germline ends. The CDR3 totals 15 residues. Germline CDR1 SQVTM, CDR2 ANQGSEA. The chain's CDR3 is CSVGRRGGWPYEQYF. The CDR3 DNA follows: TGCAGCGTGGGCCGTCGGGGCGGGTGGCCCTACGAGCAGTACTTC.

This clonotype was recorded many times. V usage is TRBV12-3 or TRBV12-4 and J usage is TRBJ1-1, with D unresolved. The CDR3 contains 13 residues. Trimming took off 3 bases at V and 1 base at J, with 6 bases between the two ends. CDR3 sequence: CASSLKRNTEAFF. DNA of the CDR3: TGTGCCAGCAGTTTGAAAAGGAACACTGAAGCTTTCTTT.

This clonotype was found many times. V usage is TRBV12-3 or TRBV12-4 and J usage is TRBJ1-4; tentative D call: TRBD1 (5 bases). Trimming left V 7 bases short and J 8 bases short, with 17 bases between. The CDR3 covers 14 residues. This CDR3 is CASKTGLGGEKLFF. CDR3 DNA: TGTGCCAGCAAAACGGGGCTCGGGGGAGAAAAACTGTTTTTT.

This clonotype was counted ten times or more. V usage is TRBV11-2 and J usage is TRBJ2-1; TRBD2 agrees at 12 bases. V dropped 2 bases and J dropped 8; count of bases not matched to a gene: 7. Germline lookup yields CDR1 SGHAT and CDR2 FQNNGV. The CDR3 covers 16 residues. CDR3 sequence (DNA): TGTGCCAGCAGCTTACGGACTAGCGGGGCCCGAGATGAGCAGTTCTTC. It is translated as CASSLRTSGARDEQFF.

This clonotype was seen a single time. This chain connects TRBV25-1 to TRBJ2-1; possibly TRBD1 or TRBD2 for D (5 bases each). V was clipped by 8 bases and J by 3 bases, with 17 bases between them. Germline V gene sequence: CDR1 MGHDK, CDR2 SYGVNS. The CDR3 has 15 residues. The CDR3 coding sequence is TGTGCCAGCCTAATGGGGGACGCGAACTACAATGAGCAGTTCTTC. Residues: CASLMGDANYNEQFF.

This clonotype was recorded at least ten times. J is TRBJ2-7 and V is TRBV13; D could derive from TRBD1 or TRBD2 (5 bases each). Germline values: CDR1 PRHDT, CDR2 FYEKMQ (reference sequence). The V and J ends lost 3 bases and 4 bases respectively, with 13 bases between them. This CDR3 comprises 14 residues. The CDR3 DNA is TGTGCCAGCAGCTTGCGAGGGGCAAAGTACGAGCAGTACTTC. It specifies CASSLRGAKYEQYF.

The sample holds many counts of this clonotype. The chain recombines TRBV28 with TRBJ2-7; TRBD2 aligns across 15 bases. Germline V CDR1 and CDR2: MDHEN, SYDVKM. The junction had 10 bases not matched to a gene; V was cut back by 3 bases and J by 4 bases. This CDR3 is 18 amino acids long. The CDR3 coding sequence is TGTGCCAGCAGTTTGTCTTGGGGGACTAGCGGGAGGAGGTACGAGCAGTACTTC. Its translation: CASSLSWGTSGRRYEQYF.

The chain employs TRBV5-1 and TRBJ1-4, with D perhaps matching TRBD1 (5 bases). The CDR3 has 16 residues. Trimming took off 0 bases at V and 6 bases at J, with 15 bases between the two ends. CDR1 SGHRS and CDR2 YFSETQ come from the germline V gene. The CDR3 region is CASSLGYRSLDEKLFF. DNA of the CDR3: TGCGCCAGCAGCTTGGGGTACAGGTCCCTAGATGAAAAACTGTTTTTT.

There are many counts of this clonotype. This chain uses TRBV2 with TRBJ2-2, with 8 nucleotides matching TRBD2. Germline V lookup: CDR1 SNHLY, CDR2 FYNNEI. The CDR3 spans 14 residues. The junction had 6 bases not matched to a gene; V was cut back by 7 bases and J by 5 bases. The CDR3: CASMSGSGTGELFF. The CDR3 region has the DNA TGTGCCAGCATGAGCGGGAGTGGGACCGGGGAGCTGTTTTTT.

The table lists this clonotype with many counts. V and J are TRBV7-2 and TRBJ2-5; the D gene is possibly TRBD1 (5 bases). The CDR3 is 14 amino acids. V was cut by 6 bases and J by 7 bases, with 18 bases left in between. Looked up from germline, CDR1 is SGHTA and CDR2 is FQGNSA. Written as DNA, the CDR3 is TGTGCCAGCAGAAGGGGCGGAGCCGTGACGACCCAGTACTTC. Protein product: CASRRGGAVTTQYF.

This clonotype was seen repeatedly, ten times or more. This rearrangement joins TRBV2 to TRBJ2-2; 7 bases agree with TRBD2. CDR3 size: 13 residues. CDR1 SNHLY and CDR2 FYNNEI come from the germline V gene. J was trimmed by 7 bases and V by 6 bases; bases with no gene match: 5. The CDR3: CASRKAGLGELFF. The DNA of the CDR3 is TGTGCCAGCAGAAAAGCGGGACTCGGGGAGCTGTTTTTT.

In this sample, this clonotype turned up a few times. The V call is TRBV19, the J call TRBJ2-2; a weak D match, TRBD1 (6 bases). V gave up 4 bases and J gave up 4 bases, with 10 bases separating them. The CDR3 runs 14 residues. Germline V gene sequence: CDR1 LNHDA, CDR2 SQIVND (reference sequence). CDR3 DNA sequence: TGTGCCAGTAGTAGAACGGACAGCACCGGGGAGCTGTTTTTT. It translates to CASSRTDSTGELFF.